The rows below give T cell receptor beta chains drawn from one sample of a study of T cells after yellow fever vaccination. TCRdb passed the 5' RACE reads through MiXCR, listing each CDR3 protein once. Counted here are 280,000 or so distinct CDR3 sequences, about 10% occurring once; the ten biggest clones make up about 3%. The specimen comprised CD4+ T cells sorted from PBMCs, sampled 5 days after the yellow fever booster vaccination. The receptors shown here come from a man in his late teens or twenties who received the YFV17D yellow fever vaccine. Each CDR3 is given with its conserved first and last residue. Each record gives: CDR3 DNA, CDR3 protein, D gene, J gene, clone size, V gene. The D gene is left open where the match is weak. For some rows the clone size is stated as once, few or many, or as a class when expanded; others skip it.

CDR3nt: TGCGCCAGCAGCCCCCGCCCGGAGGATCCTGGGGGGACCCAGTACTTC
CDR3aa: CASSPRPEDPGGTQYF
d_gene: -
j_gene: TRBJ2-5
abundance: few
v_gene: TRBV5-1

CDR3nt: TGTGCCAGCAGCTTGTGGATTGGAAACACCATATATTTT
CDR3aa: CASSLWIGNTIYF
d_gene: -
j_gene: TRBJ1-3
abundance: few
v_gene: TRBV5-6

CDR3nt: TGTGCCAGCAGCCAAGATCTTGGCAGCTCTGGAAACACCATATATTTT
CDR3aa: CASSQDLGSSGNTIYF
d_gene: -
j_gene: TRBJ1-3
abundance: -
v_gene: TRBV4-2

CDR3nt: TGTGCCAGCAGCTCAACCCGGGACAGGGGGGCAGATACGCAGTATTTT
CDR3aa: CASSSTRDRGADTQYF
d_gene: TRBD1
j_gene: TRBJ2-3
abundance: few
v_gene: TRBV7-3

CDR3nt: TGTGCCAGCAGCCACATGTACCAAGAGACCCAGTACTTC
CDR3aa: CASSHMYQETQYF
d_gene: -
j_gene: TRBJ2-5
abundance: -
v_gene: TRBV5-5

CDR3nt: TGTGCCAGCAGCTTAGAGTGGACGAGCAATGAAAAACTGTTTTTT
CDR3aa: CASSLEWTSNEKLFF
d_gene: -
j_gene: TRBJ1-4
abundance: -
v_gene: TRBV7-9

CDR3nt: TGTGCCAGCAGCAGGACAGGGCGGAACGCTTTCTTT
CDR3aa: CASSRTGRNAFF
d_gene: TRBD1
j_gene: TRBJ1-1
abundance: few
v_gene: TRBV13

CDR3nt: TGCAGTGCTAGAGAGCCCAGCGGGGGGAGATACAATGAGCAGTTCTTC
CDR3aa: CSAREPSGGRYNEQFF
d_gene: TRBD2
j_gene: TRBJ2-1
abundance: few
v_gene: TRBV20-1

CDR3nt: TGTGCCAGCAGCTTGATGGCCGAGATACCAACCGGGGAGCTGTTTTTT
CDR3aa: CASSLMAEIPTGELFF
d_gene: -
j_gene: TRBJ2-2
abundance: few
v_gene: TRBV5-4

CDR3nt: TGTGCCAGCAGCTTAACCGGAAATGGCTACACCTTC
CDR3aa: CASSLTGNGYTF
d_gene: -
j_gene: TRBJ1-2
abundance: many
v_gene: TRBV7-9

CDR3nt: TGTGCCAGGGCCATGGGTGGGGTCAAAGAGACCCAGTACTTC
CDR3aa: CARAMGGVKETQYF
d_gene: -
j_gene: TRBJ2-5
abundance: -
v_gene: TRBV7-9

CDR3nt: TGCGCCAGCAGCCCTCGGACGTATCCTGGGTCCGAGCAGTACTTC
CDR3aa: CASSPRTYPGSEQYF
d_gene: -
j_gene: TRBJ2-7
abundance: many
v_gene: TRBV5-1

CDR3nt: TGTGCCAGCAGTTACTCGATTAGTGGGACAGGGGAGTACTTC
CDR3aa: CASSYSISGTGEYF
d_gene: TRBD1
j_gene: TRBJ2-4
abundance: -
v_gene: TRBV6-2/TRBV6-3

CDR3nt: TGCAGCGTTTCCACAGCCTCCTACGAGCAGTACTTC
CDR3aa: CSVSTASYEQYF
d_gene: -
j_gene: TRBJ2-7
abundance: -
v_gene: TRBV29-1

CDR3nt: TGCAGTGCTCCCCGGACGGAAACTAATGAAAAACTGTTTTTT
CDR3aa: CSAPRTETNEKLFF
d_gene: -
j_gene: TRBJ1-4
abundance: -
v_gene: TRBV20-1

CDR3nt: TGTGCCAGCAGCTTGGGACAGGCGGCAGATACGCAGTATTTT
CDR3aa: CASSLGQAADTQYF
d_gene: TRBD1
j_gene: TRBJ2-3
abundance: -
v_gene: TRBV7-9

CDR3nt: TGTGCCAGTGGGGACATTGGTAATTCACCCCTCCACTTT
CDR3aa: CASGDIGNSPLHF
d_gene: -
j_gene: TRBJ1-6
abundance: few
v_gene: TRBV19

CDR3nt: TGTGCCAGCAGTTTCACCGGTGGGGGGGGCAGCTATGGCTACACCTTC
CDR3aa: CASSFTGGGGSYGYTF
d_gene: -
j_gene: TRBJ1-2
abundance: few
v_gene: TRBV12-3/TRBV12-4

CDR3nt: TGCAGTGCTAGTAACCCAAGGGGCGCCGGGGAGCTGTTTTTT
CDR3aa: CSASNPRGAGELFF
d_gene: -
j_gene: TRBJ2-2
abundance: many
v_gene: TRBV20-1

CDR3nt: TGTGCCAGCAGACGTCAGGAAAACAATGAGCAGTTCTTC
CDR3aa: CASRRQENNEQFF
d_gene: -
j_gene: TRBJ2-1
abundance: many
v_gene: TRBV12-3/TRBV12-4

CDR3nt: TGCGCCAGCAGATGGGACAGCTACAATGAGCAGTTCTTC
CDR3aa: CASRWDSYNEQFF
d_gene: TRBD1
j_gene: TRBJ2-1
abundance: few
v_gene: TRBV5-1

CDR3nt: TGTGCCAGCAGGGATGAGGGTTTCTATGGCTACACCTTC
CDR3aa: CASRDEGFYGYTF
d_gene: -
j_gene: TRBJ1-2
abundance: few
v_gene: TRBV6-5

CDR3nt: TGTGCCAGCTCACCCCGAGGTGGAGTAATATTCAACACCTTC
CDR3aa: CASSPRGGVIFNTF
d_gene: -
j_gene: TRBJ1-2
abundance: few
v_gene: TRBV18

CDR3nt: TGTGCCAGCTCAGGGACAGGGGGATCCCAACAGCCCCAGCATTTT
CDR3aa: CASSGTGGSQQPQHF
d_gene: TRBD1
j_gene: TRBJ1-5
abundance: -
v_gene: TRBV18

CDR3nt: TGTGCCAGCAGCTTAGTCCCGGGGGACCAAGAGACCCAGTACTTC
CDR3aa: CASSLVPGDQETQYF
d_gene: -
j_gene: TRBJ2-5
abundance: many
v_gene: TRBV7-2

CDR3nt: TGCGCCAGCAGCTTGGGGGGCTCGGGAATTCCCTACGAGCAGTACTTC
CDR3aa: CASSLGGSGIPYEQYF
d_gene: -
j_gene: TRBJ2-7
abundance: few
v_gene: TRBV5-1

CDR3nt: TGCGCCAGCAGCCAAGTAGGGGGGCGGACAGATACGCAGTATTTT
CDR3aa: CASSQVGGRTDTQYF
d_gene: -
j_gene: TRBJ2-3
abundance: many
v_gene: TRBV4-1

CDR3nt: TGTGCCAGCAGCTCCTGGTCTACTAATGAAAAACTGTTTTTT
CDR3aa: CASSSWSTNEKLFF
d_gene: -
j_gene: TRBJ1-4
abundance: few
v_gene: TRBV5-4

CDR3nt: TGTGCCAGCAAGGGGACAGGGGCGGTCGAGCAGTACTTC
CDR3aa: CASKGTGAVEQYF
d_gene: TRBD1
j_gene: TRBJ2-7
abundance: few
v_gene: TRBV4-2

CDR3nt: TGTGCCAGCAGTTCCGGGTCTCGATTCCCTAATGAAAAACTGTTTTTT
CDR3aa: CASSSGSRFPNEKLFF
d_gene: -
j_gene: TRBJ1-4
abundance: many
v_gene: TRBV12-3/TRBV12-4

CDR3nt: TGCAGCGTTGGGGCGGTTACCAAAAACATTCAGTACTTC
CDR3aa: CSVGAVTKNIQYF
d_gene: -
j_gene: TRBJ2-4
abundance: -
v_gene: TRBV29-1

CDR3nt: TGTGCCAGCAGCTCACTAGCGGGGAACTACGAGCAGTACTTC
CDR3aa: CASSSLAGNYEQYF
d_gene: TRBD2
j_gene: TRBJ2-7
abundance: many
v_gene: TRBV5-4

CDR3nt: TGTGCCTCTGGGCTACAGGACACTAATACGCAGTATTTT
CDR3aa: CASGLQDTNTQYF
d_gene: -
j_gene: TRBJ2-3
abundance: few
v_gene: TRBV10-3

CDR3nt: TGCAGTGCTTTATCCCGGACTAGGATATACAATGAGCAGTTCTTC
CDR3aa: CSALSRTRIYNEQFF
d_gene: TRBD2
j_gene: TRBJ2-1
abundance: few
v_gene: TRBV20-1

CDR3nt: TGCAGTGCTAGACCGTCTAGCGGGGGGGCCACAGATACGCAGTATTTT
CDR3aa: CSARPSSGGATDTQYF
d_gene: TRBD2
j_gene: TRBJ2-3
abundance: -
v_gene: TRBV20-1

CDR3nt: TGCGCCAGCAGCTTACAGGGAGGGGAGGAAGAGACCCAGTACTTC
CDR3aa: CASSLQGGEEETQYF
d_gene: -
j_gene: TRBJ2-5
abundance: few
v_gene: TRBV5-1

CDR3nt: TGTGCCAGCAGTCCCCCAGTCGGACAGGGGGACACTGAAGCTTTCTTT
CDR3aa: CASSPPVGQGDTEAFF
d_gene: TRBD1
j_gene: TRBJ1-1
abundance: -
v_gene: TRBV6-5

CDR3nt: TGTGCCAGCAGTTACTCGCCAGGGCTACGCTCACCCCTCCACTTT
CDR3aa: CASSYSPGLRSPLHF
d_gene: -
j_gene: TRBJ1-6
abundance: -
v_gene: TRBV6-6

CDR3nt: TGTGCCAGCAGTGCCGGACAGAAGAACACTGAAGCTTTCTTT
CDR3aa: CASSAGQKNTEAFF
d_gene: -
j_gene: TRBJ1-1
abundance: -
v_gene: TRBV2

CDR3nt: TGCGCCAGCAGCTCGGCTCTAGGATCACAAGAGACCCAGTACTTC
CDR3aa: CASSSALGSQETQYF
d_gene: -
j_gene: TRBJ2-5
abundance: -
v_gene: TRBV5-1

CDR3nt: TGCAGTGCTGCACCCGGACTAGCGTATGAGCAGTTCTTC
CDR3aa: CSAAPGLAYEQFF
d_gene: TRBD2
j_gene: TRBJ2-1
abundance: -
v_gene: TRBV20-1

CDR3nt: TGTGCCAGTGAGAGGTCCACGAACACCGGGGAGCTGTTTTTT
CDR3aa: CASERSTNTGELFF
d_gene: -
j_gene: TRBJ2-2
abundance: many
v_gene: TRBV12-3/TRBV12-4

CDR3nt: TGCGCCAGCAGGCCACAGGGGTCGACCTACGAGCAGTACTTC
CDR3aa: CASRPQGSTYEQYF
d_gene: TRBD1
j_gene: TRBJ2-7
abundance: few
v_gene: TRBV5-1

CDR3nt: TGCGCCAGCAGTAGGCAGGCCACAGATACGCAGTATTTT
CDR3aa: CASSRQATDTQYF
d_gene: -
j_gene: TRBJ2-3
abundance: many
v_gene: TRBV4-3

CDR3nt: TGTGCCAGCTCACAGGACAGGACGAACTACGAGCAGTACTTC
CDR3aa: CASSQDRTNYEQYF
d_gene: TRBD1
j_gene: TRBJ2-7
abundance: -
v_gene: TRBV18

CDR3nt: TGTGCCAGCAGCCCAAACAATGAGCAGTTCTTC
CDR3aa: CASSPNNEQFF
d_gene: -
j_gene: TRBJ2-1
abundance: many
v_gene: TRBV11-1